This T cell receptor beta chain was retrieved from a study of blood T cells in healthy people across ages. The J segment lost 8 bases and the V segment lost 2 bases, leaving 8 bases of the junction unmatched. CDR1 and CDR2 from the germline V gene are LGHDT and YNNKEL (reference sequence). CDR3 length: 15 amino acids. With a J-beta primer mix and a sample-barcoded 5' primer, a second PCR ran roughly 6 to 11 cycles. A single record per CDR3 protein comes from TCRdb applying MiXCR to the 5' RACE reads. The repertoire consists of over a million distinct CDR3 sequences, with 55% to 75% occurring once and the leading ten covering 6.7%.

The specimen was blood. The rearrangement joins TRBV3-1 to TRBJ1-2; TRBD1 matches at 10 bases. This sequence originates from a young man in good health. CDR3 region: CASSQRRDRGHGYTF. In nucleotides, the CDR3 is TGTGCCAGCAGCCAACGAAGGGACAGGGGTCACGGCTACACCTTC.